Presented here are 30 T cell receptor beta chains from one specimen sequenced in a study of CD8+ T cells in alopecia areata. cDNA serving as the sequencing template came from extracted, reverse transcribed RNA. The data were produced by immunoSEQ multiplex PCR, yet TCRdb's version contains in-frame clones alone and is incomplete. The sample holds 100,000 to 120,000 clones, under 65% seen once. Sequenced: NKG2D-low CD8+ T cells sorted from blood. Receptor source: a human donor with alopecia areata.

This chain connects TRBV28 to TRBJ2-7; D may be TRBD1 or TRBD2 (8 bases each). Germline V gene data show CDR1 as MDHEN and CDR2 as SYDVKM. V lost 8 bases, J lost 2 bases, and 25 bases lay in between. The CDR3 spans 17 residues. The CDR3 spells CASSDLGGDRQAYEQYF. In DNA, the CDR3 is TGTGCCAGCTCCGACCTCGGGGGGGACAGGCAAGCCTACGAGCAGTACTTC.

The rearrangement joins TRBV5-1 to TRBJ1-1, with D possibly matching TRBD1 (5 bases). V lost 1 base and J 3 bases, leaving 13 bases between the germline ends. The CDR3 sequence is 15 residues long. Per the germline V gene, CDR1 is SGHRS and CDR2 is YFSETQ. The CDR3 bases are TGCGCCAGCAGCTTGTGGGGGGACGGGGACACTGAAGCTTTCTTT. This gives the protein CASSLWGDGDTEAFF. Looking up the rest from reference TRBV5-1 and TRBJ1-1 gives the full variable domain: KAGVTQTPRYLIKTRGQQVTLSCSPISGHRSVSWYQQTPGQGLQFLFEYFSETQRNKGNFPGRFSGRQFSNSRSEMNVSTLELGDSALYLCASSLWGDGDTEAFFGQGTRLTVV.

The chain links TRBV4-1 to TRBJ2-1; D remains ambiguous. From germline, CDR1 is MGHRA and CDR2 YSYEKL. V lost 0 bases and J lost 9, with 6 bases in between. This CDR3 has 12 residues. The CDR3 loop reads CASSQDFSEQFF. The DNA of the CDR3 is TGCGCCAGCAGCCAAGATTTCAGTGAGCAGTTCTTC.

This chain joins TRBV29-1 and TRBJ2-7; no clear D gene. Germline values: CDR1 SQVTM, CDR2 ANQGSEA. This CDR3 is 11 amino acids long. V dropped 6 bases and J dropped 5 bases, with 11 bases sitting between them. The CDR3 region has the DNA TGCAGCGTGGGGTCGGCCCACGAGCAGTACTTC. Its translation is CSVGSAHEQYF.

This clone was counted between two and nine times. V gene TRBV29-1 combines with J gene TRBJ2-4; D not certain. Germline loops: CDR1 SQVTM, CDR2 ANQGSEA. The CDR3 covers 16 residues. V dropped 4 bases and J dropped 0 bases, with 16 bases sitting between them. DNA of the CDR3: TGCAGCGTTGCTGACTGGGCACTGTTAGCCAAAAACATTCAGTACTTC. Translating it yields CSVADWALLAKNIQYF.

The V call is TRBV5-1, the J call TRBJ2-3; 7 bases fit TRBD1. CDR3 length equals 16 residues. The V and J ends lost 3 bases and 0 bases, in that order; junction bases with no gene match: 7. Germline V lookup: CDR1 SGHRS, CDR2 YFSETQ. The CDR3 nucleotides are TGCGCCAGCAGCTCCTCCGGGACAGCAAGCACAGATACGCAGTATTTT. Residues: CASSSSGTASTDTQYF.

The rearrangement joins TRBV6-1 to TRBJ2-7; no firm D call. CDR1 and CDR2 (germline): MNHNS, SASEGT. Trimming removed 2 bases at V and 1 base at J, with 6 bases between. The CDR3 is 13 residues long. For the CDR3, the DNA is TGTGCCAGCAGTGAATGGCCATCCTACGAGCAGTACTTC. Translating gives CASSEWPSYEQYF.

This clone was seen a handful of times. The chain uses TRBV7-9 and TRBJ2-7; 8 positions agree with TRBD1. The trim removed 5 bases at V and 7 bases at J, leaving 10 bases unmatched. The CDR3 length is 14 residues. Per germline, CDR1 SEHNR and CDR2 FQNEAQ (reference sequence). The DNA of the CDR3 is TGTGCCAGCAGCGAGGACAGGGCCGTAGGGGAGCAGTACTTC. Residues: CASSEDRAVGEQYF.

The chain couples TRBV28 to TRBJ2-1; D is perhaps TRBD1 (6 bases). V lost 6 bases and J 4 bases, leaving 10 bases between the germline ends. CDR1 and CDR2 from the germline V gene are MDHEN and SYDVKM. The CDR3 runs to 13 residues. The chain's CDR3 is CASSKDSYNEQFF. CDR3 bases: TGTGCCAGCAGCAAGGACAGTTACAATGAGCAGTTCTTC.

For this clone: A read error may produce the germline difference seen at one junction end. The chain combines TRBV6-1 with TRBJ2-7; 9 positions match TRBD1. This CDR3 region has 16 residues. Germline values: CDR1 MNHNS, CDR2 SASEGT. The CDR3 protein is CASSESHGTGSFEQYF. The CDR3 DNA follows: TGTGCCAGCAGTGAAAGCCACGGGACAGGGTCCTTCGAGCAGTACTTC.

The rearrangement links TRBV13 to TRBJ2-4; maybe TRBD2 (5 bases). CDR3 size: 15 residues. Per germline, CDR1 PRHDT and CDR2 FYEKMQ (reference sequence). V dropped 5 bases and J dropped 5 bases, with 16 bases sitting between them. CDR3: CASSDRGVGENIQYF. CDR3 nucleotide sequence: TGTGCCAGCAGCGACCGGGGTGTGGGAGAAAACATTCAGTACTTC.

V is TRBV29-1 and J is TRBJ1-2; no reliable D call. V was cut by 4 bases and J by 13 bases, with 16 bases left in between. The germline V gene encodes CDR1 SQVTM and CDR2 ANQGSEA. The CDR3 runs 11 residues. DNA of the CDR3: TGCAGCGTTGGGGAAGGTCTCTTCCCCACCTTC. This gives the protein CSVGEGLFPTF. The entire variable domain, with the rest obtained from reference TRBV29-1 and TRBJ1-2, is as follows: SAVISQKPSRDICQRGTSLTIQCQVDSQVTMMFWYRQQPGQSLTLIATANQGSEATYESGFVIDKFPISRPNLTFSTLTVSNMSPEDSSIYLCSVGEGLFPTFGSGTRLTVV.

J is TRBJ1-2 and V is TRBV13, with D unresolved. This CDR3 region has 14 residues. Trimming removed 0 bases from V and 3 bases from J, with 8 bases in between. Germline V CDR1 and CDR2: PRHDT, FYEKMQ (reference sequence). The CDR3 bases are TGTGCCAGCAGCTTAGGGCGAGACTACTATGGCTACACCTTC. Translated, it gives CASSLGRDYYGYTF.

The chain employs TRBV27 and TRBJ2-5; perhaps TRBD2 as D (5 bases). CDR3 size: 14 residues. The germline gives CDR1 MNHEY, CDR2 SMNVEV (reference sequence). Deletions cut 6 bases from V and 5 bases from J, with 16 bases between. The CDR3 reads CASSRNEGSETQYF. CDR3 DNA: TGTGCCAGCAGCCGAAATGAGGGTTCGGAGACCCAGTACTTC.

The rearrangement links TRBV2 to TRBJ2-7; D uncertain. The CDR3 length is 8 residues. CDR1 is SNHLY, CDR2 FYNNEI, per germline. CDR3 amino acids: CASKFTIV. CDR3 DNA: TGTGCCAGCAAATTCACTATCGTC.

The CDR3 protein is CASRDGRDSSYNEQFF. DNA for the CDR3: TGTGCCAGCAGGGACGGCCGGGACTCATCCTACAATGAGCAGTTCTTC. The chain couples TRBV28 to TRBJ2-1; D might be TRBD2 (6 bases). Trimming took 6 bases from V and 1 from J, leaving 16 bases between them. The CDR3 contains 16 residues. Germline V gene data show CDR1 as MDHEN and CDR2 as SYDVKM.

The chain employs TRBV7-8 and TRBJ2-1; 10 bases are a match to TRBD2. From germline, CDR1 is SGHVS and CDR2 FQNEAQ. V was clipped by 5 bases and J by 6 bases; unmatched bases: 10. CDR3 size: 16 residues. The CDR3 region has the DNA TGTGCCAGCAGCCCAAACCCGGGACTAGCGTTCAATGAGCAGTTCTTC. Encoded protein: CASSPNPGLAFNEQFF.

V gene TRBV15 combines with J gene TRBJ2-3, with D tentatively TRBD2 (6 bases). Germline values: CDR1 LNHNV, CDR2 YYDKDF (reference sequence). V dropped 5 bases and J dropped 4 bases, with 25 bases sitting between them. The CDR3 is 18 residues long. The CDR3 bases are TGTGCCACCAGCGGACGACATATTACGGGAGTAGGAGCAGATACGCAGTATTTT. Its protein is CATSGRHITGVGADTQYF.

The rearrangement links TRBV27 to TRBJ2-1; no definite D call. Germline V gives CDR1 MNHEY, CDR2 SMNVEV (reference sequence). Trimming cost V 2 bases and J 10 bases, with 6 bases left between them. The CDR3 loop spans 11 amino acids. The DNA for the CDR3 is TGTGCCAGCAGTTTAAATCGGGAGCAGTTCTTC. Amino acids: CASSLNREQFF.

This clone was seen a handful of times. V gene TRBV14 combines with J gene TRBJ1-1; 10 bases match TRBD1. The germline CDR1 and CDR2 sequences are SGHDN and FVKESK. This CDR3 region has 15 residues. V was pared by 7 bases and J by 1 base, with 6 bases of the junction left unmatched. This CDR3 reads CASKSTGGTNTEAFF. The DNA for the CDR3 is TGTGCCAGCAAATCGACAGGGGGCACGAACACTGAAGCTTTCTTT.

This clone was seen a handful of times. V is TRBV7-9 and J is TRBJ2-7; TRBD2 might be the D (5 bases). CDR1 is SEHNR and CDR2 is FQNEAQ in the germline V gene (reference sequence). Trimming shortened V by 5 bases and J by 7 bases, and 18 bases separated the two germline ends. The CDR3 totals 14 residues. CDR3 coding DNA: TGTGCCAGCAGCACGAGGGCAGGAGTGTGGGAGCAGTACTTC. Encoded protein: CASSTRAGVWEQYF.

This clone was picked up a small number of times. This chain uses TRBV2 with TRBJ2-7; D uncertain. CDR1 and CDR2 from the germline V gene are SNHLY and FYNNEI. The CDR3 is made up of 12 amino acids. Trimming stripped 6 bases from V and 4 bases from J, with 10 bases between. The CDR3 spells CASRYTRYEQYF. The DNA of the CDR3 is TGTGCCAGCAGGTACACCCGTTACGAGCAGTACTTC.

This clone was found a few times. The CDR3: CASRTDVKLFF. Here the CDR3 DNA reads TGTGCCAGCAGGACGGATGTAAAACTGTTTTTT. This chain connects TRBV6-6 to TRBJ1-4, with unresolved D. The CDR3 loop spans 11 amino acids. Trimming pared 6 bases from V and 10 bases from J, leaving 9 bases between. In germline, CDR1 is MNHNY, CDR2 SVGAGI (reference sequence).

This clone has more than one count but fewer than ten. J is TRBJ1-1 and V is TRBV29-1; 8 bases are shared with TRBD1. Germline V gene lookup returns CDR1 SQVTM and CDR2 ANQGSEA. The CDR3 has 11 residues. V was clipped by 6 bases and J by 6 bases; unmatched bases: 3. This chain's CDR3 is CSVAQGAEAFF. CDR3 nucleotides: TGCAGCGTCGCACAGGGGGCTGAAGCTTTCTTT.

Concerning this clone: Other DNA sequences in this sample translate to the same CDR3. CDR3 sequence: CSVEGGSADTQYF. The CDR3 nucleotides are TGCAGCGTTGAGGGCGGGAGTGCAGATACGCAGTATTTT. The V gene is TRBV29-1, the J gene TRBJ2-3; 7 positions match TRBD2. Germline CDR1 reads SQVTM; CDR2 reads ANQGSEA. The ends lost 3 bases at V and 4 bases at J; junction bases unmatched: 4. This CDR3 contains 13 residues.

This clone has more than one count but fewer than ten. The chain uses TRBV6-5 and TRBJ2-1, with TRBD2 matching 9 bases. J lost 6 bases, V lost 8 bases, and 8 bases had no gene match. This CDR3 has 14 amino acids. Germline CDR1 reads MNHEY; CDR2 reads SVGAGI. CDR3 sequence reads: CASGAGGGRNEQFF. The CDR3 DNA reads TGTGCCAGCGGAGCGGGAGGAGGACGCAATGAGCAGTTCTTC.

This clone was observed a handful of times. The chain joins TRBV6-4 to TRBJ2-5, with D tentatively TRBD2 (6 bases). Trimming stripped 7 bases from V and 7 bases from J, with 16 bases between. The CDR3 totals 13 residues. Germline lookup yields CDR1 MRHNA and CDR2 SNTAGT. The CDR3, as DNA: TGTGCCAGCAAGTCGCGGGGTTTGGCGACCCAGTACTTC. This encodes CASKSRGLATQYF.

This clone showed up just once. The chain joins TRBV9 to TRBJ2-5; D might be TRBD1 or TRBD2, each matching 5 bases. Germline V gene lookup returns CDR1 SGDLS and CDR2 YYNGEE. The CDR3 consists of 17 residues. The germline V and J ends were trimmed by 1 base and 1 base, with 17 bases remaining between them. The CDR3 bases are TGTGCCAGCAGCGTAAGTGGGGGAAGAGCAATCCAAGAGACCCAGTACTTC. The encoded protein is CASSVSGGRAIQETQYF.

The chain employs TRBV14 and TRBJ2-7; no clear D gene. With 0 bases removed from V and 3 bases from J, the gap between germline ends came to 18 bases. CDR3 size: 17 residues. The germline CDR1 and CDR2 sequences are SGHDN and FVKESK. The CDR3 DNA reads TGTGCCAGCAGCCAAGATCCTTTCTCAGACCCATACTACGAGCAGTACTTC. This encodes CASSQDPFSDPYYEQYF.

This CDR3 reads CASGTSGRYEQFF. The CDR3 nucleotides read TGTGCCAGCGGGACTAGCGGGAGGTATGAGCAGTTCTTC. The rearrangement joins TRBV13 to TRBJ2-1; 15 bases are shared with TRBD2. The CDR3 has 13 residues. Losses at the gene ends were 8 bases for V and 8 bases for J; bases not matched to a gene: 1. CDR1 PRHDT and CDR2 FYEKMQ come from the germline V gene (reference sequence).